The next 31 T cell receptor beta chains were all read from a single sample in a study of human T cells and chemical hapten exposure. TCRdb recomputed calls from the RACE reads with MiXCR, one row per CDR3 protein. Of 35,000 to 45,000 distinct CDR3 sequences in the sample, about 9.8% are singletons; the top ten hold approximately 15%. Noted time point: patch test 2, 6 weeks after DPC sensitization. Treatment noted: therapeutic diphenylcyclopropenone sensitization with weekly scalp DPC. This specimen was whole blood, taken in connection with sensitization to the hapten diphenylcyclopropenone (DPC). These receptors all stem from a woman aged 40-49 years with alopecia areata. Some clones in this sample may be carry-over from other donors' samples.

This clonotype was observed a handful of times. The chain carries TRBV4-1 and TRBJ2-3; tentative D call: TRBD2 (6 bases). Germline CDR1 and CDR2: MGHRA and YSYEKL. The CDR3 runs 15 residues. The V end was cut by 4 bases, the J end by 5 bases, with 16 bases between. CDR3 protein: CASSPAGGVGDTQYF. The CDR3 DNA reads TGCGCCAGCAGCCCCGCCGGCGGGGTTGGAGATACGCAGTATTTT.

This clonotype was seen repeatedly, ten times or more. The chain carries TRBV14 and TRBJ2-3; 8 positions agree with TRBD2. V lost 2 bases to trimming and J lost 0 bases; unmatched junction nucleotides: 4. CDR3 length equals 16 residues. Per the germline V gene, CDR1 is SGHDN and CDR2 is FVKESK. Here the CDR3 DNA reads TGTGCCAGCAGCCAAATCGCGGGGGGAAGCACAGATACGCAGTATTTT. Translated, it gives CASSQIAGGSTDTQYF.

In its sample, this clonotype was seen many times. The gene calls are TRBV28 and TRBJ1-2; 9 bases are shared with TRBD1. There are 15 residues in the CDR3. Germline CDR1 MDHEN, CDR2 SYDVKM. V shed 6 bases, J shed 4 bases, and the junction held 9 bases outside the gene matches. CDR3 protein: CASRRNRGRGYGYTF. DNA of the CDR3: TGTGCCAGCAGGCGTAACAGGGGGCGCGGCTATGGCTACACCTTC.

This clonotype was found many times. The V gene is TRBV7-2, the J gene TRBJ2-7, with 14 positions matching TRBD2. This CDR3 is 16 amino acids long. The ends lost 4 bases at V and 0 bases at J; junction bases unmatched: 2. Germline V gene data show CDR1 as SGHTA and CDR2 as FQGNSA. DNA for the CDR3: TGTGCCAGCAGCTGGGGACTAGCGGGGGTCTCCTACGAGCAGTACTTC. Translating it yields CASSWGLAGVSYEQYF.

In its sample, this clonotype was seen many times. The chain is built from TRBV21-1 and TRBJ1-2; no DNA check was done on the table's D call, TRBD1. TRBV21-1 is deemed a pseudogene. CDR3 length: 14 residues. The CDR3 reads CASSRDRGHYGYTF. The CDR3 bases are TGTGCCAGCAGCAGGGACAGGGGGCACTATGGCTACACCTTC.

In its sample, this clonotype was seen many times. The chain uses TRBV28 and TRBJ2-7; TRBD2 matches at 7 bases. The CDR3 has 13 residues. Germline loops: CDR1 MDHEN, CDR2 SYDVKM. The V and J ends lost 5 bases and 4 bases, in that order; junction bases with no gene match: 5. The CDR3 is CASSGEGGYEQYF. CDR3 bases: TGTGCCAGCAGTGGAGAGGGAGGGTACGAGCAGTACTTC.

This clonotype was counted a single time. This may stem from a read error, because a much larger clone lies one nucleotide away. V usage is TRBV28 and J usage is TRBJ1-1; possibly TRBD1 for D (5 bases). Looked up from germline, CDR1 is MDHEN and CDR2 is SYDVKM. This CDR3 spans 15 amino acids. Trimming took 4 bases from V and 5 from J, leaving 17 bases between them. The DNA of the CDR3 is TGTGCCAGCAGTTCTCCGACAGTGATCCTTACTGAAGCTTTCTTT. This codes for CASSSPTVILTEAFF. The full variable domain, with the rest looked up from reference TRBV28 and TRBJ1-1, is DVKVTQSSRYLVKRTGEKVFLECVQDMDHENMFWYRQDPGLGLRLIYFSYDVKMKEKGDIPEGYSVSREKKERFSLILESASTNQTSMYLCASSSPTVILTEAFFGQGTRLTVV.

This clonotype came up many times. The CDR3 nucleotides read TGCGCCAGCAGTGAAGTGGGGACCCAGTACTTC. Protein sequence: CASSEVGTQYF. This chain uses TRBV10-2 with TRBJ2-5; D gene uncertain. V gave up 3 bases and J gave up 7 bases, with 6 bases separating them. CDR3 length: 11 amino acids. CDR1 and CDR2 from the germline V gene are WSHSY and SAAADI.

This clonotype was observed at least ten times. The V gene is TRBV6-5, the J gene TRBJ1-1; 8 bases align to TRBD1. Losses at the gene ends were 5 bases for V and 11 bases for J; bases not matched to a gene: 10. The length of the CDR3 is 13 residues. Looked up from germline, CDR1 is MNHEY and CDR2 is SVGAGI. The CDR3 coding sequence is TGTGCCAGCAGTAGGACAGGGATTATAGAGGCTTTCTTT. Protein: CASSRTGIIEAFF.

This clonotype has only a few counts. The chain uses TRBV10-3 and TRBJ1-5; a possible D gene is TRBD1 (5 bases). CDR1 is ENHRY and CDR2 is SYGVKD in the germline V gene. CDR3 size: 14 residues. Trimming pared 5 bases from V and 5 bases from J, leaving 13 bases between. The CDR3 here is CAISNRDRDQPQHF. CDR3 sequence (DNA): TGTGCCATCAGTAACCGGGACCGCGATCAGCCCCAGCATTTT.

The table lists this clonotype with a few counts. This sequence joins TRBV28 and TRBJ1-6, with D possibly TRBD1 on 6 matching bases. Looked up from germline, CDR1 is MDHEN and CDR2 is SYDVKM. The V and J ends lost 8 bases and 7 bases respectively, with 15 bases between them. This CDR3 comprises 14 residues. DNA of the CDR3: TGTGCCAGCTGGAACAGGGTGGTAAATTCACCCCTCCACTTT. Amino acids: CASWNRVVNSPLHF.

In its sample, this clonotype was seen many times. This sequence joins TRBV2 and TRBJ2-3; 8 bases match TRBD1. In germline, CDR1 is SNHLY, CDR2 FYNNEI. This CDR3 spans 15 amino acids. After removal of 0 bases from V and 13 bases from J, the junction contained 12 bases not matched to a gene. The CDR3 loop is CASSEALLGTGQEYF. The CDR3 bases are TGTGCCAGCAGTGAAGCGCTTCTTGGGACAGGCCAGGAGTATTTT.

This clonotype appeared many times. The chain is built from TRBV20-1 and TRBJ1-1, with 12 bases that match TRBD1. The CDR3 sequence is 16 residues long. V shed 6 bases and J 0 bases; nucleotides not matched to a gene: 8. The V gene's germline CDR1 is DFQATT and CDR2 SNEGSKA (reference sequence). CDR3 coding DNA: TGCAGTGCAACGGGACAGGGGGCCCGACTGAACACTGAAGCTTTCTTT. Translation gives CSATGQGARLNTEAFF.

The J gene is TRBJ2-3, the V gene TRBV20-1; 9 bases match TRBD2. V shed 4 bases and J 1 base; nucleotides not matched to a gene: 0. Germline lookup yields CDR1 DFQATT and CDR2 SNEGSKA (reference sequence). The CDR3 consists of 13 residues. CDR3 sequence (DNA): TGCAGTGCTACTAGCGGGGGCACAGATACGCAGTATTTT. The encoded protein is CSATSGGTDTQYF.

This clonotype has ten or more counts. The chain joins TRBV4-1 to TRBJ2-1; D might be TRBD2 (5 bases). Germline CDR1 MGHRA, CDR2 YSYEKL. V was pared by 1 base and J by 0 bases, with 13 bases between. This CDR3 is built from 17 residues. The CDR3 region is CASSQVDLASSYNEQFF. The CDR3, as DNA: TGCGCCAGCAGCCAAGTGGACTTGGCTAGCTCCTACAATGAGCAGTTCTTC.

This clonotype has ten or more counts. The chain has TRBV28 and TRBJ2-5, with no clear D. The CDR3 has 13 amino acids. Germline CDR1 is MDHEN and CDR2 is SYDVKM. Trimming removed 4 bases from V and 1 base from J, with 7 bases in between. The CDR3 region has the DNA TGTGCCAGCAGTTGGCCTGGCCAAGAGACCCAGTACTTC. As protein: CASSWPGQETQYF. The full variable domain, completed using reference TRBV28 and TRBJ2-5, is DVKVTQSSRYLVKRTGEKVFLECVQDMDHENMFWYRQDPGLGLRLIYFSYDVKMKEKGDIPEGYSVSREKKERFSLILESASTNQTSMYLCASSWPGQETQYFGPGTRLLVL.

At least ten counts were recorded for this clonotype. J is TRBJ1-5 and V is TRBV20-1, with D tentatively TRBD1 (6 bases). Germline CDR1 is DFQATT and CDR2 is SNEGSKA (reference sequence). Trimming pared 0 bases from V and 1 base from J, leaving 19 bases between. There are 18 residues in the CDR3. The CDR3: CSARDLEQGVGSNQPQHF. CDR3 DNA: TGCAGTGCTAGAGATCTGGAACAGGGCGTCGGGAGCAATCAGCCCCAGCATTTT.

Many counts were recorded for this clonotype. The chain joins TRBV5-5 to TRBJ2-6; the D is unclear. There are 16 residues in the CDR3. From germline, CDR1 is SGHKS and CDR2 YYEKEE (reference sequence). V was pared by 4 bases and J by 0 bases, with 11 bases between. The CDR3 DNA follows: TGTGCCAGCAGCCCTATATCAGGCTCTGGGGCCAACGTCCTGACTTTC. It encodes CASSPISGSGANVLTF.

This clonotype appeared a few times. The V and J genes are TRBV15 and TRBJ2-3; possibly TRBD1 for D (6 bases). CDR3 length: 14 amino acids. The V and J ends lost 1 base and 3 bases respectively, with 8 bases between them. CDR1 and CDR2 from the germline V gene are LNHNV and YYDKDF (reference sequence). As DNA, the CDR3 is TGTGCCACCAGCAGAGGGACAGTAACAGATACGCAGTATTTT. It translates to CATSRGTVTDTQYF.

Ten or more counts support this clonotype. The chain recombines TRBV7-9 with TRBJ1-5; D gene uncertain. This CDR3 is built from 13 residues. Germline CDR1 reads SEHNR; CDR2 reads FQNEAQ (reference sequence). V was cut by 3 bases and J by 4 bases, with 7 bases left in between. The CDR3 loop is CASSLSPNQPQHF. The DNA of the CDR3 is TGTGCCAGCAGCTTGAGCCCGAATCAGCCCCAGCATTTT. The entire variable domain, with the rest obtained from reference TRBV7-9 and TRBJ1-5, is as follows: DTGVSQNPRHKITKRGQNVTFRCDPISEHNRLYWYRQTLGQGPEFLTYFQNEAQLEKSRLLSDRFSAERPKGSFSTLEIQRTEQGDSAMYLCASSLSPNQPQHFGDGTRLSIL.

This clonotype was seen repeatedly, ten times or more. The chain joins TRBV7-8 to TRBJ2-3; 11 nucleotides align to TRBD2. V lost 2 bases and J lost 0; bases outside the gene matches: 7. The germline gives CDR1 SGHVS, CDR2 FQNEAQ. The CDR3 length is 18 residues. CDR3 amino acids: CASSLIAGGPRSTDTQYF. DNA of the CDR3: TGTGCCAGCAGCTTAATAGCGGGGGGGCCACGCAGCACAGATACGCAGTATTTT.

This clonotype was seen ten or more times. CDR3 DNA sequence: TGCGCCAGCAGCCAAGTACGGGGGGCTGGTGAAAAACTGTTTTTT. This sequence encodes CASSQVRGAGEKLFF. The genes are TRBV4-1 and TRBJ1-4, with TRBD1 as a possible D gene (6 bases). V was shortened by 1 base and J by 7 bases, with 13 bases between the two germline ends. CDR1 and CDR2 from the germline V gene are MGHRA and YSYEKL. There are 15 residues in the CDR3.

This clonotype was observed many times. The rearrangement uses TRBV29-1 and TRBJ2-7, with D possibly being TRBD2 (6 bases). CDR1 SQVTM and CDR2 ANQGSEA come from the germline V gene. The ends were cut back, 3 bases at V and 0 bases at J, with 15 bases in the middle. The CDR3 totals 15 residues. The CDR3 reads CSVDRAKEGSYEQYF. The CDR3 DNA reads TGCAGCGTTGACCGGGCTAAGGAGGGCTCCTACGAGCAGTACTTC.

This clonotype was recorded many times. The CDR3 reads CASSLGRVNTQYF. The CDR3 DNA is TGTGCCAGCAGCCTAGGACGGGTTAATACGCAGTATTTT. This chain connects TRBV7-2 to TRBJ2-3; no definite D call. Per the germline V gene, CDR1 is SGHTA and CDR2 is FQGNSA. V gave up 5 bases and J gave up 7 bases, with 13 bases separating them. The CDR3 consists of 13 residues.

This clonotype was found many times. The chain employs TRBV20-1 and TRBJ2-3, with D tentatively TRBD1 (6 bases). CDR3 length equals 11 residues. The germline CDR1 and CDR2 sequences are DFQATT and SNEGSKA (reference sequence). V shed 7 bases and J shed 7 bases, with 12 bases lying between them. The CDR3 here is CSGLTGNTQYF. CDR3 sequence (DNA): TGCAGTGGCCTGACAGGCAATACGCAGTATTTT.

This clonotype was found many times. The chain employs TRBV7-9 and TRBJ1-2; 10 bases fit TRBD1. CDR1 and CDR2 (germline): SEHNR, FQNEAQ (reference sequence). V trimming: 2 bases; J trimming: 6 bases; junction bases outside the gene matches: 9. The CDR3 covers 16 residues. CDR3 in amino acids: CASSLFPPTGGHGYTF. As DNA, the CDR3 is TGTGCCAGCAGCTTATTCCCTCCGACAGGGGGCCATGGCTACACCTTC.

Remarks on this clonotype: A read error may produce the germline difference seen at one junction end. This chain connects TRBV5-1 to TRBJ2-7; D not resolved. Germline V gene lookup returns CDR1 SGHRS and CDR2 YFSETQ. The CDR3 has 14 amino acids. For the CDR3, the DNA is TGCGCCAGCAGCTCCTTCCTAGACTCCGACGAGCAGTACTTC. Translation gives CASSSFLDSDEQYF.

The chain carries TRBV5-5 and TRBJ1-4; D perhaps matches TRBD1 (6 bases). Germline CDR1 reads SGHKS; CDR2 reads YYEKEE (reference sequence). This CDR3 is 16 amino acids long. V lost 3 bases, J lost 7 bases, and 19 bases lay in between. The CDR3 loop is CASSYGQPVMGEKLFF. CDR3 nucleotides: TGTGCCAGCAGCTATGGACAGCCCGTCATGGGTGAAAAACTGTTTTTT.

The chain is built from TRBV29-1 and TRBJ2-3, with 13 bases matching TRBD2. The length of the CDR3 is 14 residues. Germline CDR1 SQVTM, CDR2 ANQGSEA. V shed 7 bases, J shed 8 bases, and the junction held 9 bases outside the gene matches. This chain's CDR3 is CSAPGLAGVGTQYF. The CDR3 DNA is TGCAGCGCCCCAGGACTAGCGGGGGTCGGTACGCAGTATTTT.

This clonotype occurred many times. The J gene is TRBJ1-4, the V gene TRBV5-1; no definite D call. This CDR3 spans 14 amino acids. The germline V and J ends were trimmed by 5 bases and 0 bases, with 8 bases remaining between them. CDR1 is SGHRS, CDR2 YFSETQ, per germline. The CDR3 loop reads CASSPYPTNEKLFF. CDR3 nucleotides: TGCGCCAGCAGTCCGTACCCAACTAATGAAAAACTGTTTTTT.

This clonotype has ten or more counts. J is TRBJ2-3 and V is TRBV20-1; 10 bases map to TRBD2. Germline V gene sequence: CDR1 DFQATT, CDR2 SNEGSKA (reference sequence). The junction had 9 bases not matched to a gene; V was cut back by 6 bases and J by 3 bases. The CDR3 has 15 residues. CDR3 loop: CSAAPLAGRTDTQYF. The CDR3 DNA is TGCAGTGCCGCCCCACTAGCGGGGAGGACAGATACGCAGTATTTT.